This T cell receptor (beta chain) appears in the sequencing data of a study of T cell repertoires in ileal Crohn's disease. Study background: Median disease duration was about 8.5 years; about 37% smoked at surgery. Broader study findings: Sorted CD8 T cells held more high-frequency clones than CD4. Active smokers at surgery had more clonal expansions than non-smokers.

Included were adult ileal or ileocolonic Crohn's patients indicated for ileocolonic resection. TCRdb's copy holds only in-frame clones and misses some; the assay was immunoSEQ multiplex PCR. The repertoire consists of roughly 4,400 clones, with under 85% occurring once and the leading ten covering roughly 16%. Germline V CDR1 and CDR2: MDHEN, SYDVKM. The CDR3 is 16 amino acids. J was trimmed by 8 bases and V by 3 bases; bases with no gene match: 10. Comments on this clone: Its antigen is undetermined.

J is TRBJ2-1 and V is TRBV28, with TRBD2 identical over 10 bases. The TCR comes from an adult with Crohn's disease. Input material: ileal tissue. CDR3 coding DNA: TGTGCCAGCAGTTTGACTAGCGGGTTCCAGGGGGATGAGCAGTTCTTC. Its translation: CASSLTSGFQGDEQFF.